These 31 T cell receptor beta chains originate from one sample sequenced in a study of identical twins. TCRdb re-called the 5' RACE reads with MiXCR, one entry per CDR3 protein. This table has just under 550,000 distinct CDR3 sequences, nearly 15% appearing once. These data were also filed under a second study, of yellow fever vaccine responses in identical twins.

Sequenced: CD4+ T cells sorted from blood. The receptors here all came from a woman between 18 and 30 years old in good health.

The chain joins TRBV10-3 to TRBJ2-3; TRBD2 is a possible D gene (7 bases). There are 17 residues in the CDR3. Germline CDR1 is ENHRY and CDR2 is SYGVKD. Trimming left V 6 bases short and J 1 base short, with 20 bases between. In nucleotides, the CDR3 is TGTGCCATCAGCAAGCTGGGGGCTAGCGGAGGCACAGATACGCAGTATTTT. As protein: CAISKLGASGGTDTQYF.

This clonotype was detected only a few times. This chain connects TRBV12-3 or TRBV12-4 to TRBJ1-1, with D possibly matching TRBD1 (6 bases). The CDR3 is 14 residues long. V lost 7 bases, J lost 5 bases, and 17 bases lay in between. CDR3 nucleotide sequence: TGTGCCAGCACCCCGGAGGGGGATTTGACTGAAGCTTTCTTT. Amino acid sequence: CASTPEGDLTEAFF.

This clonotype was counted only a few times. As DNA, the CDR3 is TGCAGCGTTGAAAGTCGGAGCGTAACCTACAATGAGCAGTTCTTC. This codes for CSVESRSVTYNEQFF. The rearrangement links TRBV29-1 to TRBJ2-1; D remains ambiguous. Germline CDR1 and CDR2: SQVTM and ANQGSEA. V was trimmed by 2 bases and J by 2 bases, leaving 13 bases between them. This CDR3 has 15 residues.

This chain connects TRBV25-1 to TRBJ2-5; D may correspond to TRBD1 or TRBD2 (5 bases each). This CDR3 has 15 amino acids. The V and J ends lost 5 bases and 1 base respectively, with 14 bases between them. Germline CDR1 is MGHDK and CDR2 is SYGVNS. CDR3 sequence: CASSTLGTSQETQYF. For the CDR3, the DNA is TGTGCCAGCAGTACCCTAGGGACGTCCCAAGAGACCCAGTACTTC.

The CDR3 is CSARPGQLNTGELFF. The CDR3 DNA is TGCAGTGCTAGACCGGGACAGTTGAACACCGGGGAGCTGTTTTTT. The chain links TRBV20-1 to TRBJ2-2; 7 bases match TRBD1. The germline gives CDR1 DFQATT, CDR2 SNEGSKA (reference sequence). Trimming cost V 2 bases and J 1 base; bases outside gene matches: 4. The CDR3 has 15 amino acids.

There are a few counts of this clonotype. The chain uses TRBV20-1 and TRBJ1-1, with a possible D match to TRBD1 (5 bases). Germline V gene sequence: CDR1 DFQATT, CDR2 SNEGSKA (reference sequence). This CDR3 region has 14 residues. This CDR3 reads CMLPRAGRNTEAFF. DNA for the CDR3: TGCATGCTTCCTCGGGCAGGGCGGAACACTGAAGCTTTCTTT.

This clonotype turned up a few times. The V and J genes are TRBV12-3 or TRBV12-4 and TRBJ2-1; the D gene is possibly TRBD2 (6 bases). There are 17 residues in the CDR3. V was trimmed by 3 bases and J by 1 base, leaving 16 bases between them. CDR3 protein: CASSFIGAGISYNEQFF. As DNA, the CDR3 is TGTGCCAGCAGTTTTATAGGCGCGGGGATATCCTACAATGAGCAGTTCTTC.

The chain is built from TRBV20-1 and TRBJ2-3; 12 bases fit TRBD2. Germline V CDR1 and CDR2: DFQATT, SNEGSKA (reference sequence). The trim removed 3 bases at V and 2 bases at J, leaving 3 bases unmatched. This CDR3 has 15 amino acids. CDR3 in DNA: TGCAGTGCTAGCGGACTAGCGGGGACCACAGATACGCAGTATTTT. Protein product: CSASGLAGTTDTQYF.

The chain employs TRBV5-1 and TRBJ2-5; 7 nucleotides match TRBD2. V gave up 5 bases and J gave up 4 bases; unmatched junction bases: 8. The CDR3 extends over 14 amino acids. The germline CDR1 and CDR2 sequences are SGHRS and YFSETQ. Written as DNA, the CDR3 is TGCGCCAGCAGTCTGGGCGGGAGCACAGAGACCCAGTACTTC. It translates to CASSLGGSTETQYF.

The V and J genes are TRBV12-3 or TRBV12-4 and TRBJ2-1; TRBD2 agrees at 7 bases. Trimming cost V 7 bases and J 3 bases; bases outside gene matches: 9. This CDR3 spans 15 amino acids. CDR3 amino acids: CASKTLAGHYNEQFF. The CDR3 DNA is TGTGCCAGCAAGACATTAGCGGGCCACTACAATGAGCAGTTCTTC.

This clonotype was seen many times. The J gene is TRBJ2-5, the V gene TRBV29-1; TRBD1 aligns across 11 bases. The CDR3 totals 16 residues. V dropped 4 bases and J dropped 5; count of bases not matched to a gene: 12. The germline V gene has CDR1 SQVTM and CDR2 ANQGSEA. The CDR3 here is CSVVPQDRGHEETQYF. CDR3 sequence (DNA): TGCAGCGTTGTACCTCAGGACAGGGGGCATGAGGAGACCCAGTACTTC.

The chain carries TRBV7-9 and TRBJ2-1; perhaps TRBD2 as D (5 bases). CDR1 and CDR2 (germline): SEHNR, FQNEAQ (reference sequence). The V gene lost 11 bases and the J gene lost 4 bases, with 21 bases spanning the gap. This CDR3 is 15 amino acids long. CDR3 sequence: CASTRGGPSYNEQFF. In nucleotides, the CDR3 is TGTGCCTCGACGCGCGGCGGGCCCTCGTACAATGAGCAGTTCTTC.

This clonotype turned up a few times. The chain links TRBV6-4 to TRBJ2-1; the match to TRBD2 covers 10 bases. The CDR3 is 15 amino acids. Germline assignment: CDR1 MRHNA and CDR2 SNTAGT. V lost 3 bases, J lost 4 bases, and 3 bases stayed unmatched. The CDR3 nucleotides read TGTGCCAGCAGTGAGATTAGCGGGGGGTACAATGAGCAGTTCTTC. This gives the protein CASSEISGGYNEQFF.

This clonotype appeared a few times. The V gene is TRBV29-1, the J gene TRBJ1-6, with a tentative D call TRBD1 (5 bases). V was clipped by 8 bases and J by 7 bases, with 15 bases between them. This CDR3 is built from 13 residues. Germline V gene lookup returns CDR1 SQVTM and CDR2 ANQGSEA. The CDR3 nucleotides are TGCAGCTTTTCTTCAGGGATCAATTCACCCCTCCACTTT. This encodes CSFSSGINSPLHF.

CDR3 loop: CASSEGTGGYNEQFF. The CDR3 region has the DNA TGTGCCAGCAGTGAAGGGACAGGGGGGTACAATGAGCAGTTCTTC. The chain links TRBV6-1 to TRBJ2-1; 10 bases fit TRBD1. J gave up 4 bases and V 1 base, and 1 base lay outside the gene matches. In germline, CDR1 is MNHNS, CDR2 SASEGT. The CDR3 loop spans 15 amino acids.

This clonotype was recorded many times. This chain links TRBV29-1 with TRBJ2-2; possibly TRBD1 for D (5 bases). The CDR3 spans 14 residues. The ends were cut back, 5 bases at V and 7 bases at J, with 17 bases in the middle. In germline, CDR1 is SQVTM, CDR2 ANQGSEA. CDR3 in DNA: TGCAGCGTTTCGAAGGAGACAGTTCACGGGGAGCTGTTTTTT. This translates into CSVSKETVHGELFF.

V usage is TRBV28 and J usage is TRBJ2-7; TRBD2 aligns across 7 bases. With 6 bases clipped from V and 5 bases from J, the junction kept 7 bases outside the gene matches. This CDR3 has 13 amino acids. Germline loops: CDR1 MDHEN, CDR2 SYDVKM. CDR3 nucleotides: TGTGCCAGCAGACCCGGGGGGAAGCACGAGCAGTACTTC. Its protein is CASRPGGKHEQYF.

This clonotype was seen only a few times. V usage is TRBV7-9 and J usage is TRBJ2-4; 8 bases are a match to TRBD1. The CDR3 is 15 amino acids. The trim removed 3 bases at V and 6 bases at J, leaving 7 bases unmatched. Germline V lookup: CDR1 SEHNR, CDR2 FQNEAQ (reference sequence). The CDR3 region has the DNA TGTGCCAGCAGCTTGCAGGGGGCGGGTAGAAACATTCAGTACTTC. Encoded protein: CASSLQGAGRNIQYF. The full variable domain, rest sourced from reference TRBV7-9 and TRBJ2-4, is DTGVSQNPRHKITKRGQNVTFRCDPISEHNRLYWYRQTLGQGPEFLTYFQNEAQLEKSRLLSDRFSAERPKGSFSTLEIQRTEQGDSAMYLCASSLQGAGRNIQYFGAGTRLSVL.

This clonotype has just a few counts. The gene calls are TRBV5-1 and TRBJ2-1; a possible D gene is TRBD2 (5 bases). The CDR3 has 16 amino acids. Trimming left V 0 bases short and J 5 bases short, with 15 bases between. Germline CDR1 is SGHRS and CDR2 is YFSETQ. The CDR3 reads CASSLAGGGSNNEQFF. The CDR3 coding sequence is TGCGCCAGCAGCTTGGCGGGCGGAGGATCCAACAATGAGCAGTTCTTC.

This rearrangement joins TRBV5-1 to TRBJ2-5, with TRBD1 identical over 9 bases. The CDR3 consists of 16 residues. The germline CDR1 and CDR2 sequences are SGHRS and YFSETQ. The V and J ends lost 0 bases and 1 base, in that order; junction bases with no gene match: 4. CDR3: CASSLGDRAVQETQYF. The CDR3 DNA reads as TGCGCCAGCAGCTTGGGGGACAGGGCCGTCCAAGAGACCCAGTACTTC.

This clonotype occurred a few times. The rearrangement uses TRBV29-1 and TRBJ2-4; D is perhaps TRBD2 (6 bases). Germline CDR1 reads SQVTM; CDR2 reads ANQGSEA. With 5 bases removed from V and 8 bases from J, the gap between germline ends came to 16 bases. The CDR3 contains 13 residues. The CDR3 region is CSVPVGPGDIQYF. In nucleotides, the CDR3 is TGCAGCGTTCCGGTGGGTCCGGGGGACATTCAGTACTTC.

CDR3 DNA sequence: TGTGCCAGCAGTGAAGCTCCGGGACGAGGAATCACCGGGGAGCTGTTTTTT. This codes for CASSEAPGRGITGELFF. The chain uses TRBV25-1 and TRBJ2-2; perhaps D is TRBD1 or TRBD2 (5 bases each). The CDR3 consists of 17 residues. CDR1 and CDR2 (germline): MGHDK, SYGVNS. V lost 2 bases and J 4 bases, leaving 17 bases between the germline ends.

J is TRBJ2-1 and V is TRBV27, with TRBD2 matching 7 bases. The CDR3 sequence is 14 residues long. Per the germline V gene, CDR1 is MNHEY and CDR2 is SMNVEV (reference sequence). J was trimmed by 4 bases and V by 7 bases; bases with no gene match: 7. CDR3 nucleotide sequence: TGTGCCAGCACTAGCGGTTATCCTTACAATGAGCAGTTCTTC. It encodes CASTSGYPYNEQFF.

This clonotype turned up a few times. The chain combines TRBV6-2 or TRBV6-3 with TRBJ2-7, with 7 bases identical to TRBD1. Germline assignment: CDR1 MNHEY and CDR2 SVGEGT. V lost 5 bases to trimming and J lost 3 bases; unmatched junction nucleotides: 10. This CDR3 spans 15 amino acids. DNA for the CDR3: TGTGCCAGCAGTGACAGGGACAGCTTTTACTACGAGCAGTACTTC. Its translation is CASSDRDSFYYEQYF.

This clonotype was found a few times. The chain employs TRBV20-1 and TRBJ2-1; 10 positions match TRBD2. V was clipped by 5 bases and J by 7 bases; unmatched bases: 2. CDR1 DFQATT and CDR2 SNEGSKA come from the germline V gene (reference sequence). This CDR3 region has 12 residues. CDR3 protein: CSAPTSGNEQFF. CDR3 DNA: TGCAGTGCTCCGACTAGCGGGAATGAGCAGTTCTTC.

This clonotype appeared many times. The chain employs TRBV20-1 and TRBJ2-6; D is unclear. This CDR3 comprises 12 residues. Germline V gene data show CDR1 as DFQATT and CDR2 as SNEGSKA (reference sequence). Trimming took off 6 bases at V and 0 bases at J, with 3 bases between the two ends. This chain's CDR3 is CSASSGANVLTF. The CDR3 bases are TGCAGTGCCAGCTCTGGGGCCAACGTCCTGACTTTC.

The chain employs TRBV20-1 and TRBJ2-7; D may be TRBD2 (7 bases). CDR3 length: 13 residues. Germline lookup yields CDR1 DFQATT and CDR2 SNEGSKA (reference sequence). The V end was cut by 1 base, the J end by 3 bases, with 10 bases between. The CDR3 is CSARGEGGYEQYF. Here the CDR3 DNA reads TGCAGTGCTAGAGGGGAGGGGGGCTACGAGCAGTACTTC.

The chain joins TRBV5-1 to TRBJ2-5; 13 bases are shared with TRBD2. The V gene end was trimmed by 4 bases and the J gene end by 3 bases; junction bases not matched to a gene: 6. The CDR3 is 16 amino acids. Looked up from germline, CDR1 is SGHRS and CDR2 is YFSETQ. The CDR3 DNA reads TGCGCCAGCAGCCCCGGACTAGCGGGGGAGAAAGAGACCCAGTACTTC. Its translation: CASSPGLAGEKETQYF.

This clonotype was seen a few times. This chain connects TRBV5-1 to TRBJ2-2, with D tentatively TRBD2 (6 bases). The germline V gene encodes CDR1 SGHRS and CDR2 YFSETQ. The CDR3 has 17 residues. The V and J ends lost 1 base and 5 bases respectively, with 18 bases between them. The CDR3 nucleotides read TGCGCCAGCAGCTTGATGCCCGGGACTTCGGGGACCGGGGAGCTGTTTTTT. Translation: CASSLMPGTSGTGELFF.

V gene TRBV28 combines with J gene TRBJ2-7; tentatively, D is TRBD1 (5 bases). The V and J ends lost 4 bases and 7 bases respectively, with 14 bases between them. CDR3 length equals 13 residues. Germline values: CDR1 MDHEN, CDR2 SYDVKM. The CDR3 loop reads CASSSWMNREQYV. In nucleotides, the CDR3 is TGTGCCAGCAGTTCCTGGATGAACAGGGAGCAGTACGTC.

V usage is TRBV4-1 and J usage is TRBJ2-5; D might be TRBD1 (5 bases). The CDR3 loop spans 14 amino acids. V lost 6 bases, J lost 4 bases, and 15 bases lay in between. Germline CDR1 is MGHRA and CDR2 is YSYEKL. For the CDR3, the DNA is TGCGCCAGCAGTCGGACACGCTGGGGAGAGACCCAGTACTTC. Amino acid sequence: CASSRTRWGETQYF.